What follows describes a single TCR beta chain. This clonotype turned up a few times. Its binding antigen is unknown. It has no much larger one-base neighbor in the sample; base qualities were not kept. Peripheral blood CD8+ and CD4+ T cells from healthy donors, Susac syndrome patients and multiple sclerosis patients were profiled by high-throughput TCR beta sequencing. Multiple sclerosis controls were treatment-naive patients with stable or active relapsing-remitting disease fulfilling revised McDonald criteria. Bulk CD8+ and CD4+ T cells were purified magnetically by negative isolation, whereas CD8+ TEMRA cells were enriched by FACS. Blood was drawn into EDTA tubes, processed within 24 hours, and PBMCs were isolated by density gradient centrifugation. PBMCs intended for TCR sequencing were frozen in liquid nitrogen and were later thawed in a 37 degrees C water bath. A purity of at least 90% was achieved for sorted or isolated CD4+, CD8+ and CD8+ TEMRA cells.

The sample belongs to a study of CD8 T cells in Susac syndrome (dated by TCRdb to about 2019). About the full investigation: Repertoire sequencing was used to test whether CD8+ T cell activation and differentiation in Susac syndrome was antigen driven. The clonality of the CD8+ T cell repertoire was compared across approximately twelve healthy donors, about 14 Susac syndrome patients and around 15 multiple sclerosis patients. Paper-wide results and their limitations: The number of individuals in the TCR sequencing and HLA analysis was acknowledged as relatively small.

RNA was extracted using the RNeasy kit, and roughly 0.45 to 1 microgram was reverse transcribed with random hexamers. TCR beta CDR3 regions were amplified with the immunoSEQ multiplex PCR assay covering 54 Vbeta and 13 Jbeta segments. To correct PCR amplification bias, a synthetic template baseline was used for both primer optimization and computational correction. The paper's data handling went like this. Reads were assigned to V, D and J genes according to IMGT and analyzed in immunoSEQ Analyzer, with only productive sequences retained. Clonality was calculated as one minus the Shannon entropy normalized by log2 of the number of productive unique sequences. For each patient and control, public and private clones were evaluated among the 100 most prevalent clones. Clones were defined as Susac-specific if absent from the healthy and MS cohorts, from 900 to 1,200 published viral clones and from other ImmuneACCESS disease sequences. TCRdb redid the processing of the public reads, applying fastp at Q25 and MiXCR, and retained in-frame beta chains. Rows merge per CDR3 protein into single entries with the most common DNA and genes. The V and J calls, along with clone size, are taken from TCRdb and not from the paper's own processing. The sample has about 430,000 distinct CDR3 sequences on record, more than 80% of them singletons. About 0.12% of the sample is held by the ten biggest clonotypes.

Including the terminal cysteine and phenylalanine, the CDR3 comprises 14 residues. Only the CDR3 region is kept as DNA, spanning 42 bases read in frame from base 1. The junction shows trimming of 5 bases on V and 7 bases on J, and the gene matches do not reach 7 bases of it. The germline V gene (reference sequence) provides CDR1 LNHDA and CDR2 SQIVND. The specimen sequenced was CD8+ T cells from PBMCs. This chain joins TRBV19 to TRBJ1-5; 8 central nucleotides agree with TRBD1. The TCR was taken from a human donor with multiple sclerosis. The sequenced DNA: TGTGCCAGTAGTCCCGGACAGGGTCACCAGCCCCAGCATTTT. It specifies CASSPGQGHQPQHF.